The 2 T cell receptor beta chains reported below all come from one sample, sequenced in a study of human T cells and chemical hapten exposure. One entry per CDR3 protein results from TCRdb running MiXCR on the RACE reads. The table includes tens of thousands of distinct CDR3 sequences, 9.3% detected once. The time point is: patch test 1, 2 weeks after DPC sensitization. The sample's treatment: therapeutic diphenylcyclopropenone sensitization with weekly scalp DPC. The starting material was whole blood, obtained in connection with sensitization to the hapten diphenylcyclopropenone (DPC). These receptors all come from a woman aged 40 to 55 with alopecia areata. Some clones in this sample may be carry-over from other donors' samples.

In this sample, this clonotype turned up a few times. DNA for the CDR3: TGTGCCAGCAGTTTATTCCAGGGGGCTATTGGAAACACCATATATTTT. As protein: CASSLFQGAIGNTIYF. V and J are TRBV27 and TRBJ1-3; 8 bases agree with TRBD1. The CDR3 contains 16 residues. V shed 1 base, J shed 3 bases, and the junction held 5 bases outside the gene matches. The germline CDR1 and CDR2 sequences are MNHEY and SMNVEV (reference sequence).

This clonotype turned up a few times. The chain is built from TRBV7-6 and TRBJ2-3; 9 positions agree with TRBD1. Trimming removed 5 bases from V and 3 bases from J; junction bases left unmatched: 9. The CDR3 loop spans 16 amino acids. The germline V gene has CDR1 SGHVS and CDR2 FNYEAQ. The CDR3 bases are TGTGCCAGCAGCCATAGACAGGGGGGCGAAACAGATACGCAGTATTTT. Protein sequence: CASSHRQGGETDTQYF.